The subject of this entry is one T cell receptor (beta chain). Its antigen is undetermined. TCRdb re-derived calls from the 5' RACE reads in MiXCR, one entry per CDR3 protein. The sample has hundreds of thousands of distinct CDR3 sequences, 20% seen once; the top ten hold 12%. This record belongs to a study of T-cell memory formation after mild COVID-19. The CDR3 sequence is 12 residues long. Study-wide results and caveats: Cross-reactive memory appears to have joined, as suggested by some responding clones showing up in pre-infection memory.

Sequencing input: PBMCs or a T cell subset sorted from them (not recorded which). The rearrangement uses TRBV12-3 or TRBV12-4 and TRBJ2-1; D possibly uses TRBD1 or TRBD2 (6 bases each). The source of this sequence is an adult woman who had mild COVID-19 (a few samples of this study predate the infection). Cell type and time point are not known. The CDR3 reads CASGASYNEQFF. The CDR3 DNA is TGTGCTTCGGGGGCATCCTACAATGAGCAGTTCTTC.